This T cell receptor beta chain is drawn from a study of cytomegalovirus exposure and HLA in healthy donors. This clone appeared once. Germline V gene data show CDR1 as WSHSY and CDR2 as SAAADI. The V and J ends lost 6 bases and 1 base respectively, with 15 bases between them. The CDR3 is made up of 15 amino acids. Profiled with immunoSEQ multiplex PCR; TCRdb holds only in-frame clones, not every one. The repertoire consists of under 100,000 clones, with 96% occurring once and the leading ten covering 0.78%. The TCR originated in a man between 18 and 29 years old in good health and CMV-seronegative. This chain links TRBV10-2 with TRBJ2-5; possibly TRBD2 for D (5 bases). Sequencing was performed on PBMCs. The CDR3 coding sequence is TGCGCCAGCAGCCGGAGAGGCGGGCTCCAAGAGACCCAGTACTTC. It codes for CASSRRGGLQETQYF.